Presented here are 8 T cell receptor beta chains from one specimen sequenced in a study of T cell responses to AZD1222 COVID-19 vaccine. Using immunoSEQ multiplex PCR, the repertoire was profiled, and TCRdb retains in-frame clones only, with some absent. The sample yields over 150,000 clones, roughly 90% seen once. Specimen: peripheral blood, collected on day 0 of AZD1222 vaccination. Every receptor here comes from an adult in good health.

The genes are TRBV4-2 and TRBJ2-5, with D possibly being TRBD2 (6 bases). CDR1 is LGHNA and CDR2 is YNFKEQ in the germline V gene. CDR3 length: 15 residues. Trimming pared 0 bases from V and 5 bases from J, leaving 13 bases between. DNA for the CDR3: TGTGCCAGCAGCCAAGAACGTGTGGGGAGGGAGACCCAGTACTTC. Its translation: CASSQERVGRETQYF.

This chain connects TRBV7-7 to TRBJ1-4; 10 positions match TRBD1. Germline V CDR1 and CDR2: SSHAT, FNYEAQ (reference sequence). The trim removed 5 bases at V and 7 bases at J, leaving 7 bases unmatched. This CDR3 is built from 15 residues. In nucleotides, the CDR3 is TGTGCCAGCAGCCTGGGACAGGGGAGGGGTGAAAAACTGTTTTTT. The encoded protein is CASSLGQGRGEKLFF.

The V call is TRBV5-8, the J call TRBJ1-4; TRBD1 might be the D (6 bases). The CDR3 extends over 15 amino acids. Germline CDR1 is SGHTS and CDR2 is YDEGEE. The V end lost 4 bases, the J end lost 0 bases, and 10 bases lay between the germline ends. The CDR3 loop reads CASSPGTTTNEKLFF. The CDR3 nucleotides are TGTGCCAGCAGCCCAGGGACAACAACTAATGAAAAACTGTTTTTT.

V usage is TRBV28 and J usage is TRBJ1-1; 9 nucleotides align to TRBD1. Looked up from germline, CDR1 is MDHEN and CDR2 is SYDVKM. This CDR3 is 16 amino acids long. After removal of 4 bases from V and 5 bases from J, the junction contained 11 bases not matched to a gene. CDR3 protein: CASSSIQGAVKTEAFF. The CDR3 DNA reads TGTGCCAGCAGTTCGATACAGGGGGCGGTCAAAACTGAAGCTTTCTTT. Variable domain in full (rest from reference TRBV28 and TRBJ1-1): DVKVTQSSRYLVKRTGEKVFLECVQDMDHENMFWYRQDPGLGLRLIYFSYDVKMKEKGDIPEGYSVSREKKERFSLILESASTNQTSMYLCASSSIQGAVKTEAFFGQGTRLTVV.

The genes are TRBV3-1 (or the pseudogene TRBV3-2) and TRBJ1-1; the D gene is possibly TRBD1 (6 bases). CDR3 length: 15 residues. Deletions cut 7 bases from V and 0 bases from J, with 15 bases between. Germline CDR1 is LGHDT and CDR2 is YNNKEL (reference sequence). The CDR3 protein is CASTRDTDMNTEAFF. In DNA form, the CDR3 reads TGTGCCAGCACCCGGGACACCGACATGAACACTGAAGCTTTCTTT.

The chain carries TRBV9 and TRBJ2-2, with 14 bases matching TRBD2. After removal of 0 bases from V and 3 bases from J, the junction contained 4 bases not matched to a gene. Germline assignment: CDR1 SGDLS and CDR2 YYNGEE. The CDR3 runs to 18 residues. CDR3 in amino acids: CASSVGGTSGGYTGELFF. CDR3 nucleotide sequence: TGTGCCAGCAGCGTAGGCGGGACTAGCGGGGGTTACACCGGGGAGCTGTTTTTT.

V and J are TRBV9 and TRBJ2-2, with D possibly TRBD2 on 6 matching bases. CDR3 length: 15 amino acids. From germline, CDR1 is SGDLS and CDR2 YYNGEE. V gave up 0 bases and J gave up 5 bases, with 11 bases separating them. DNA of the CDR3: TGTGCCAGCAGCGTAGGGATTCGGGAGACCGGGGAGCTGTTTTTT. Its translation: CASSVGIRETGELFF.

This clone was detected once. The chain carries TRBV27 and TRBJ1-4, with D possibly matching TRBD1 (5 bases). Trimming pared 6 bases from V and 5 bases from J, leaving 13 bases between. This CDR3 has 14 residues. The germline V gene has CDR1 MNHEY and CDR2 SMNVEV (reference sequence). The CDR3 region has the DNA TGTGCCAGCAGCTTAAACCGGGACAATGAAAAACTGTTTTTT. This sequence encodes CASSLNRDNEKLFF.